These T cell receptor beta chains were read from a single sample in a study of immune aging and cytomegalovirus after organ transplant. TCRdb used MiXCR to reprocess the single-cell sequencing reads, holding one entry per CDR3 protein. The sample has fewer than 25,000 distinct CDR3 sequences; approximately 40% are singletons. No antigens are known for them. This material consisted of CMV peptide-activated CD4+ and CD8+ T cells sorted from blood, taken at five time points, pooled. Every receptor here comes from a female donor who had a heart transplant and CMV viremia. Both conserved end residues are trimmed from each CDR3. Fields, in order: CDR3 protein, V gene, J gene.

CDR3aa: ASSLAPGAGDTQY
v_gene: TRBV5-1
j_gene: TRBJ2-3

CDR3aa: ASSLAIYGYT
v_gene: TRBV7-2
j_gene: TRBJ1-2

CDR3aa: SVISKSSYEQY
v_gene: TRBV29-1
j_gene: TRBJ2-7

CDR3aa: SAQSVEGSANTGRLS
v_gene: TRBV20-1
j_gene: TRBJ2-2

CDR3aa: SAAFFSYEQY
v_gene: TRBV20-1
j_gene: TRBJ2-7

CDR3aa: SARGLAGYNEQF
v_gene: TRBV20-1
j_gene: TRBJ2-1

CDR3aa: ASSIGTGRTGELF
v_gene: TRBV19
j_gene: TRBJ2-2

CDR3aa: SASVVLRGNEQF
v_gene: TRBV20-1
j_gene: TRBJ2-1

CDR3aa: ASGLGGARTDTQY
v_gene: TRBV12-5
j_gene: TRBJ2-3

CDR3aa: AIKAETGGYT
v_gene: TRBV10-3
j_gene: TRBJ1-2

CDR3aa: ASSLAPSGEYEQY
v_gene: TRBV7-2
j_gene: TRBJ2-7

CDR3aa: SARDRVLNTEAF
v_gene: TRBV20-1
j_gene: TRBJ1-1

CDR3aa: ASSLEAGSTDTQY
v_gene: TRBV5-1
j_gene: TRBJ2-3